This paragraph covers one T cell receptor beta chain sequence. Its antigen is not identified. Repertoires were generated with immunoSEQ multiplex PCR, while TCRdb's copy carries only in-frame clones and drops some. Of tens of thousands of clones listed, around 84% were seen once; the top ten hold roughly 0.45%. This sample was taken from a study of graft-versus-host responses after intestinal transplantation. Study-wide context: Grafts were multivisceral, liver-intestinal, or isolated intestinal. Among the recipients, all got anti-thymocyte globulin induction and then tacrolimus and steroids for about three years.

The study's findings and limits: Individuals who had graft-donor T cell macrochimerism had allografts that showed high graft-versus-host to host-versus-graft clonal ratios. GvH clonotypes were identified within recipient marrow, with a subset emerging first in ileum or blood.

There are 14 residues in the CDR3. Trimming left V 0 bases short and J 0 bases short, with 5 bases between. The germline V gene encodes CDR1 SGHVS and CDR2 FQNEAQ. The sequence came from a human donor who was the organ donor for an intestinal transplant. V and J are TRBV7-8 and TRBJ1-1, with a tentative D call TRBD1 (5 bases). The sequences come from unstimulated CD4+ T cells sorted from spleen or lymph node cells, collected before transplant. The chain's CDR3 is CASSLAGVNTEAFF. CDR3 nucleotide sequence: TGTGCCAGCAGCTTAGCAGGGGTGAACACTGAAGCTTTCTTT.